The rows below give T cell receptor beta chains drawn from one sample of a study of Ad26.COV2.S vaccination and SARS-CoV-2 variants. Profiled with immunoSEQ multiplex PCR; TCRdb holds only in-frame clones, not every one. In the table there are 200,000 to 250,000 clones, 85% to 90% of which are singletons. This material consisted of peripheral blood, taken in a trial of Ad26.COV2.S vaccine versus placebo. These TCRs come from a person aged 18 to 65 who received the Ad26.COV2.S COVID-19 vaccine or a placebo. The CDR3 runs from the conserved cysteine through the conserved F or W. The D gene is left open where the match is weak. Only some rows state a clone size, as once, few, many or a class for expanded clones.

DNA,CDR3,D,V,J,size
TGTGCCAGCAGCTTAGGGACAGGGGTGCAGGCTTTCTTT,CASSLGTGVQAFF,TRBD1,TRBV5-6,TRBJ1-1,once
TGTGCCAGCAGCCAGGGGACTCAGCCCCAGCATTTT,CASSQGTQPQHF,.,TRBV6-5,TRBJ1-5,.
TGCAGTGCTAGTAAGCCCGAGGGCTATGGAAACACCATATATTTT,CSASKPEGYGNTIYF,.,TRBV20-1,TRBJ1-3,.
TGTGCCAGTAGCCCCGGGGGGGCTGGTAATGAAAAACTGTTTTTT,CASSPGGAGNEKLFF,.,TRBV19,TRBJ1-4,.
TGTGCCAGCAGTCCTAGGGGAGAGGCCTATGGCTACACCTTC,CASSPRGEAYGYTF,.,TRBV2,TRBJ1-2,.
TGTGCCAGCACCCTAAACTGGGACAGGGGTAGCAATCAGCCCCAGCATTTT,CASTLNWDRGSNQPQHF,TRBD1,TRBV7-8,TRBJ1-5,.
TGCAGCGTGCGAACTGGGGCCAACGTCCTGACTTTC,CSVRTGANVLTF,.,TRBV29-1,TRBJ2-6,.
TGTGCCAGCAGTGACTCGCTTGGGGAGACCCAGTACTTC,CASSDSLGETQYF,.,TRBV6-4,TRBJ2-5,.
TGCGCCAGCAGGGTAGGGGGGAGGACTGAAGCTTTCTTT,CASRVGGRTEAFF,.,TRBV4-1,TRBJ1-1,.
TGTGCCAGCAGTTACTCGGCGGGGCTAAACTATGGCTACACCTTC,CASSYSAGLNYGYTF,.,TRBV6-2/TRBV6-3,TRBJ1-2,.
TGTGCCAGCAGCTTACAAGGGTTAGAGCAGTACTTC,CASSLQGLEQYF,.,TRBV11-2,TRBJ2-7,few
TGTGCCAGCAGTCAAAGGAGGGTAGCGGGCAATCAGCCCCAGCATTTT,CASSQRRVAGNQPQHF,.,TRBV28,TRBJ1-5,.
TGTGCCAGCAGTTTTCGGTCAGATACGCAGTATTTT,CASSFRSDTQYF,.,TRBV6-5,TRBJ2-3,.
TGTGCCAGCAGTCAACGGTGGCTGGTTGGGGATGGCTACACCTTC,CASSQRWLVGDGYTF,.,TRBV7-3,TRBJ1-2,.
TGTGCCAGCTCCATTCGGTCAAATCCAGATACGCAGTATTTT,CASSIRSNPDTQYF,.,TRBV18,TRBJ2-3,.
TGTGCCAGCAGCCTGACATTTACCTACGAGCAGTACTTC,CASSLTFTYEQYF,.,TRBV12-3/TRBV12-4,TRBJ2-7,once
TGCAGTGCTAGAGTGGGAGAGACCCAGTACTTC,CSARVGETQYF,.,TRBV20-1,TRBJ2-5,.
TGTGCCACCAGTGACTTACGCGGGGGGCTCTACGAGCAGTACTTC,CATSDLRGGLYEQYF,TRBD2,TRBV24-1,TRBJ2-7,.
TGTGCCAGCAGTGAAACCGGGGGGCTCTACGAGCAGTACTTC,CASSETGGLYEQYF,.,TRBV6-1,TRBJ2-7,.
TGTGCCAGCAGCTCCGCCGGGACAGGGAAAATTGAAGCTTTCTTT,CASSSAGTGKIEAFF,TRBD1,TRBV7-2,TRBJ1-1,.
TGTGCCAGCAGTTCCCTACAGGGGCAATCCTACGAGCAGTACTTC,CASSSLQGQSYEQYF,TRBD1,TRBV6-6,TRBJ2-7,.
TGTGCCAGCAGCTCTACTGGACTAGCGGGGGGTGAGCAGTTCTTC,CASSSTGLAGGEQFF,TRBD2,TRBV11-3,TRBJ2-1,.
TGCAGCGTTGGGGAGGGGTCTGGTAATGAAAAACTGTTTTTT,CSVGEGSGNEKLFF,.,TRBV29-1,TRBJ1-4,.
TGTGCCAGCTCACCACTTAGGGGGAGCAATCAGCCCCAGCATTTT,CASSPLRGSNQPQHF,.,TRBV18,TRBJ1-5,once
TGTGCCAGCTCACCGACTAGCGGGAGTTACGAGCAGTACTTC,CASSPTSGSYEQYF,TRBD2,TRBV18,TRBJ2-7,.
TGCGCCAGCAGCCAAAGAAGCGGGGCCGGCTCCTACGAGCAGTACTTC,CASSQRSGAGSYEQYF,TRBD2,TRBV4-1,TRBJ2-7,once